The clone carrying this T cell receptor beta chain has a single count. V lost 5 bases to trimming and J lost 2 bases, with 12 bases between them. This CDR3 comprises 14 residues. Looked up from germline, CDR1 is LNHNV and CDR2 is YYDKDF (reference sequence). This sample is drawn from a study of blood T cells in healthy people across ages. The people who gave samples were healthy Caucasians from Russia, aged 6 to 90. Sample-barcoded 5' priming and a J-beta primer mix drove a second PCR of roughly 6 to 12 cycles. Using its own MiXCR run on the 5' RACE reads, TCRdb lists one record per CDR3 protein. The profile shows about 1.8 million distinct CDR3 sequences, just under 50% of them singletons.

The genes are TRBV15 and TRBJ2-5; the D is unclear. The sequence came from a middle-aged woman in good health. The sample comprised blood. The CDR3 here is CATSSRTRQETQYF. DNA for the CDR3: TGTGCCACCAGCTCCCGGACCAGACAAGAGACCCAGTACTTC.